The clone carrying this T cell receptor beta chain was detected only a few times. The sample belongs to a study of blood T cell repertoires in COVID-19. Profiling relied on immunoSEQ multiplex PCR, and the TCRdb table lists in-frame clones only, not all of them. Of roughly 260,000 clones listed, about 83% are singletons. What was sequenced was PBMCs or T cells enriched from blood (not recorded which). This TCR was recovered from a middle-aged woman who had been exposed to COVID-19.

The CDR3 region is CASSVVPDRAAFF. DNA for the CDR3: TGTGCCAGCAGCGTAGTCCCAGACAGGGCGGCTTTCTTT. This chain joins TRBV9 and TRBJ1-1, with TRBD1 matching over 7 bases. V lost 0 bases, J lost 11 bases, and 7 bases stayed unmatched. The germline V gene has CDR1 SGDLS and CDR2 YYNGEE. There are 13 residues in the CDR3.